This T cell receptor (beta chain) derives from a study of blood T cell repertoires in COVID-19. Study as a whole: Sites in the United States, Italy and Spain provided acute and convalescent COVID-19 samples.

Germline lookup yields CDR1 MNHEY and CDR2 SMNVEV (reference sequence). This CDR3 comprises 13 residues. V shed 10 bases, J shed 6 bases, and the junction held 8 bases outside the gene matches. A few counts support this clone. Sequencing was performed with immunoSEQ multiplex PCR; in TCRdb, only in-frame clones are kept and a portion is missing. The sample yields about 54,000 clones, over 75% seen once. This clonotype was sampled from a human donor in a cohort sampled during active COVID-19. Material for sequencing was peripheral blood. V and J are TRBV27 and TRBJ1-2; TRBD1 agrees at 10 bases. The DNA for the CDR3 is TGTGCCATCGGCCGACAGGGGGCCGATGGCTACACCTTC. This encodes CAIGRQGADGYTF.